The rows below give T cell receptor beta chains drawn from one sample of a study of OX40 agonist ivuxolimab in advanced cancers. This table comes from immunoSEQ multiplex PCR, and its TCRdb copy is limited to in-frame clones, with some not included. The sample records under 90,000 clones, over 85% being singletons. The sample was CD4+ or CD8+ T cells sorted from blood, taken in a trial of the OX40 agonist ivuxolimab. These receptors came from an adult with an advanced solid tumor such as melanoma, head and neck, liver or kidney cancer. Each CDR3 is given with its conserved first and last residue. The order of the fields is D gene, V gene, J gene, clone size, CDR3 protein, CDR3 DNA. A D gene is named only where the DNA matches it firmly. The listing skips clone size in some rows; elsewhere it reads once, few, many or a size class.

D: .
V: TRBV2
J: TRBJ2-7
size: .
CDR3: CASSEDGFGEQYF
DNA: TGTGCCAGCAGTGAAGATGGTTTTGGGGAGCAGTACTTC

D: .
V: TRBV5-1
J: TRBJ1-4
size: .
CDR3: CASSLVGATNEKLFF
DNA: TGCGCCAGCAGCTTGGTCGGGGCAACTAATGAAAAACTGTTTTTT

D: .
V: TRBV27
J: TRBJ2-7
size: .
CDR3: CASSSNANTYEQYF
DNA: TGTGCCAGCAGTTCAAATGCGAACACCTACGAGCAGTACTTC

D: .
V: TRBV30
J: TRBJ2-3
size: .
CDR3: CAWSVRNTDTQYF
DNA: TGTGCCTGGAGTGTACGAAACACAGATACGCAGTATTTT

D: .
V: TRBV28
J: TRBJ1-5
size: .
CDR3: CASRHQPYSNQPQHF
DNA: TGTGCCAGCAGGCACCAGCCTTATAGCAATCAGCCCCAGCATTTT

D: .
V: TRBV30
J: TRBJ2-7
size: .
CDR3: CAPPRDEQYF
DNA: TGTGCCCCCCCCCGGGACGAGCAGTACTTC

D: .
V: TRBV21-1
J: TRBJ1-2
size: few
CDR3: CASSTGPTKRNYGYTF
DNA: TGTGCCAGCAGCACAGGCCCTACCAAGCGCAACTATGGCTACACCTTC

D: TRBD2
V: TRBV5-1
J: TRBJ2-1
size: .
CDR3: CASSLGAGGHNEQFF
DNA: TGCGCCAGCAGCTTGGGAGCGGGAGGGCACAATGAGCAGTTCTTC

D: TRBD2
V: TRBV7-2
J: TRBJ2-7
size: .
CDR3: CASSLGLAGAYEQYF
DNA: TGTGCCAGCAGCTTAGGACTAGCGGGGGCCTACGAGCAGTACTTC

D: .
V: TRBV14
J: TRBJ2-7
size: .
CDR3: CASSLLGDRYEQYF
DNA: TGTGCCAGCAGCCTACTAGGGGACCGCTACGAGCAGTACTTC

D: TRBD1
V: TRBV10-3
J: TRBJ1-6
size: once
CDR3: CATAPTGGSYNSPLHF
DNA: TGTGCCACCGCGCCCACAGGGGGATCCTATAATTCACCCCTCCACTTT

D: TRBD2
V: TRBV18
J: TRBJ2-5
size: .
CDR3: CASSPAPRALAGGGTQYF
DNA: TGTGCCAGCTCACCAGCCCCCCGAGCTCTGGCGGGGGGCGGGACCCAGTACTTC

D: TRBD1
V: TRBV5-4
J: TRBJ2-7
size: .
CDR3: CASTPGGAGGLYEQYF
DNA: TGTGCCAGCACCCCCGGTGGGGCAGGGGGCTTGTACGAGCAGTACTTC

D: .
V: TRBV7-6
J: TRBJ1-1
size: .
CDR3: CASSLARDFSEAFF
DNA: TGTGCCAGCAGCTTAGCGCGGGACTTTTCTGAAGCTTTCTTT

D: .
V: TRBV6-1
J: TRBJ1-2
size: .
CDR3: CAGTAGLNYGYTF
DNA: TGTGCCGGCACTGCGGGCCTGAACTATGGCTACACCTTC

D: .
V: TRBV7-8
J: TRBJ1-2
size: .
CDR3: CASTPRGPNYGYTF
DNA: TGTGCCAGCACCCCCCGAGGGCCTAACTATGGCTACACCTTC

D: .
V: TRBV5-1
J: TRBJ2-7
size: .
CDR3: CASSADGSYEQYF
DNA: TGCGCCAGCAGCGCGGACGGATCCTACGAGCAGTACTTC

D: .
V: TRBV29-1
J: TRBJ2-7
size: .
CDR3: CSVAGRFSYEQYF
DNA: TGCAGCGTTGCGGGCAGGTTCTCCTACGAGCAGTACTTC

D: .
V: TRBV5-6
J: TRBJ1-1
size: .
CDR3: CASSLRGHLNTEAFF
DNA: TGTGCCAGCAGCTTGCGGGGACACCTGAACACTGAAGCTTTCTTT

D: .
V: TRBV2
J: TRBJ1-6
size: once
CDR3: CASSDRYNSPLHF
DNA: TGTGCCAGCAGTGACAGATATAATTCACCCCTCCACTTT

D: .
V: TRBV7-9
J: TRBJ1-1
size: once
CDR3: CASSLMGPGNTEAFF
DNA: TGTGCCAGCAGCTTAATGGGCCCCGGGAACACTGAAGCTTTCTTT

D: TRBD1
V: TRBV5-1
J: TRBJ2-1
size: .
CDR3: CASSQRTGDEQFF
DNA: TGCGCCAGCAGCCAAAGGACAGGGGATGAGCAGTTCTTC

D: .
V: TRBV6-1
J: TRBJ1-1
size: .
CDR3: CASSDDGGTEAFF
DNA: TGTGCCAGCAGTGACGATGGGGGGACTGAAGCTTTCTTT

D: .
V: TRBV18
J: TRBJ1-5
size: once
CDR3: CASSPGVAGDQPQHF
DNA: TGTGCCAGCTCACCGGGTGTCGCAGGGGATCAGCCCCAGCATTTT

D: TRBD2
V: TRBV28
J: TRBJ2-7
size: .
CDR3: CASSSLRLASGAYEQYF
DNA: TGTGCCAGCAGTTCCCTGCGGCTGGCTAGCGGGGCCTACGAGCAGTACTTC

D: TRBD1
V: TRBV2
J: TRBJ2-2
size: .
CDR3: CASSAGTGGTGELFF
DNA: TGTGCCAGCAGTGCCGGGACAGGGGGCACCGGGGAGCTGTTTTTT

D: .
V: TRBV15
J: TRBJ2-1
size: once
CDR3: CATSRPGPGNEQFF
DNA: TGTGCCACCAGCAGACCTGGGCCTGGGAATGAGCAGTTCTTC

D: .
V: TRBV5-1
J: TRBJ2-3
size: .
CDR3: CASSLAGVTDTQYF
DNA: TGCGCCAGCAGCTTGGCCGGGGTCACAGATACGCAGTATTTT

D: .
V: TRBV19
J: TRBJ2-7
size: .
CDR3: CASSRGTHEQYF
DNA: TGTGCCAGTAGTCGCGGGACCCACGAGCAGTACTTC

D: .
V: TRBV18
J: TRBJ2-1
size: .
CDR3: CASSPLAQYNEQFF
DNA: TGTGCCAGCTCACCCTTGGCCCAATACAATGAGCAGTTCTTC

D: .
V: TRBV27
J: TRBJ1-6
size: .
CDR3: CASSSLQGRSPLHF
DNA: TGTGCCAGCAGTAGCCTACAGGGCCGATCACCCCTCCACTTT

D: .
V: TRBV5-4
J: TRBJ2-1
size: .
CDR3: CASSFSAPNEQFF
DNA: TGTGCCAGCAGCTTCTCGGCTCCCAATGAGCAGTTCTTC

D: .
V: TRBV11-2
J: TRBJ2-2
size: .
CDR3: CASSSPELFF
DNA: TGTGCCAGCAGCTCCCCGGAGCTGTTTTTT

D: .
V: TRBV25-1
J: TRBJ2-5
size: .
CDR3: CASSAAGGETQYF
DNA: TGTGCCAGCAGTGCCGCCGGGGGAGAGACCCAGTACTTC

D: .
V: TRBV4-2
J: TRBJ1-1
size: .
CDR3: CASSQQIWNTEAFF
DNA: TGTGCCAGCAGCCAACAGATTTGGAACACTGAAGCTTTCTTT

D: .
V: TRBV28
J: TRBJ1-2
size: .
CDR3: CASRMLTDYGYTF
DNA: TGTGCCAGCCGTATGTTGACAGACTATGGCTACACCTTC

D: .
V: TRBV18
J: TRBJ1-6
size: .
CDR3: CASSPSNKALHF
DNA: TGTGCCAGCTCACCCTCCAACAAGGCCCTCCACTTT

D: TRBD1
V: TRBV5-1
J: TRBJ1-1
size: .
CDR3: CASSLMGQGAFTEAFF
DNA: TGCGCCAGCAGCTTGATGGGTCAGGGGGCATTCACTGAAGCTTTCTTT

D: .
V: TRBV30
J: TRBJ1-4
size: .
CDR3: CAWTQAGATNEKLFF
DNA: TGTGCCTGGACCCAGGCGGGGGCAACTAATGAAAAACTGTTTTTT

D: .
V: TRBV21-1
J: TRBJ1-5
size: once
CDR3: CASSNERGRAGSNQPQHF
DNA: TGTGCCAGCAGCAATGAGAGGGGAAGAGCTGGGAGCAATCAGCCCCAGCATTTT

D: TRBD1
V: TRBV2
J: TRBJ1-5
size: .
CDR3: CASRTRDSTNQPQHF
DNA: TGTGCCAGCAGAACTCGGGACAGCACCAATCAGCCCCAGCATTTT